The 24 T cell receptor beta chains in this list originate from one sample, sequenced in a study of blood T cell repertoires in COVID-19. Profiling relied on immunoSEQ multiplex PCR, and the TCRdb table lists in-frame clones only, not all of them. In the table there are around 230,000 clones, around 80% of which are singletons. Material for sequencing was peripheral blood. The receptors were sampled from a woman between 50 and 59 years old with acute or convalescent COVID-19.

The rearrangement joins TRBV20-1 to TRBJ1-5; weak D call: TRBD1 (5 bases). This CDR3 has 15 residues. V was clipped by 3 bases and J by 4 bases, with 16 bases between them. Germline V gives CDR1 DFQATT, CDR2 SNEGSKA (reference sequence). CDR3 DNA: TGCAGTGCTAGTGGGACTTATCTACGAAATCAGCCCCAGCATTTT. Protein product: CSASGTYLRNQPQHF.

The chain is built from TRBV5-1 and TRBJ2-7, with 9 bases identical to TRBD2. Germline assignment: CDR1 SGHRS and CDR2 YFSETQ. CDR3 length equals 15 residues. J was trimmed by 0 bases and V by 4 bases; bases with no gene match: 5. CDR3 sequence: CASSQLAGSSYEQYF. CDR3 coding DNA: TGCGCCAGCAGCCAGCTAGCGGGGAGCTCCTACGAGCAGTACTTC.

The V and J genes are TRBV10-1 and TRBJ2-1, with 9 bases that match TRBD2. This CDR3 has 12 amino acids. J gave up 5 bases and V 7 bases, and 0 bases lay outside the gene matches. Germline-derived CDR1 and CDR2 are WNHNN and SYGVQD (reference sequence). As DNA, the CDR3 is TGCGCCAGCACTAGCGGGAACAATGAGCAGTTCTTC. Its protein product is CASTSGNNEQFF.

This clone was detected only once. The genes are TRBV6-5 and TRBJ2-1; 8 bases are shared with TRBD2. This CDR3 has 12 residues. Germline V gives CDR1 MNHEY, CDR2 SVGAGI. V lost 6 bases to trimming and J lost 9 bases; unmatched junction nucleotides: 4. CDR3 in amino acids: CASSRTSTEQFF. In nucleotides, the CDR3 is TGTGCCAGCAGCAGGACTAGCACTGAGCAGTTCTTC.

The rearrangement uses TRBV5-1 and TRBJ2-1; TRBD2 aligns across 9 bases. The CDR3 is 18 residues long. Germline V gene lookup returns CDR1 SGHRS and CDR2 YFSETQ. Germline trimming cut 0 bases from V and 6 bases from J; bases unmatched to any gene: 13. DNA for the CDR3: TGCGCCAGCAGCTTGGTCTCAGGGCCTAGCGGGAAAGGCAATGAGCAGTTCTTC. Its translation: CASSLVSGPSGKGNEQFF.

In this sample, this clone turned up a few times. The genes are TRBV28 and TRBJ1-5, with TRBD1 identical over 8 bases. The CDR3 consists of 15 residues. Germline trimming cut 2 bases from V and 7 bases from J; bases unmatched to any gene: 7. CDR1 is MDHEN, CDR2 SYDVKM, per germline. The CDR3 spells CASSLGTGFFQPQHF. CDR3 nucleotide sequence: TGTGCCAGCAGTTTAGGGACAGGATTTTTCCAGCCCCAGCATTTT.

The V and J genes are TRBV6-5 and TRBJ2-3, with 7 nucleotides matching TRBD2. This CDR3 has 14 amino acids. The junction had 8 bases not matched to a gene; V was cut back by 6 bases and J by 5 bases. Germline V lookup: CDR1 MNHEY, CDR2 SVGAGI. Here the CDR3 DNA reads TGTGCCAGCAGGGAGAGGTGGGGGGGAGATACGCAGTATTTT. Translating gives CASRERWGGDTQYF.

This sequence joins TRBV6-1 and TRBJ1-1; 7 bases match TRBD1. The CDR3 is made up of 12 amino acids. Germline values: CDR1 MNHNS, CDR2 SASEGT. After removal of 5 bases from V and 4 bases from J, the junction contained 1 base not matched to a gene. CDR3 sequence: CASSSGGTEAFF. As DNA, the CDR3 is TGTGCCAGCAGTTCAGGGGGCACTGAAGCTTTCTTT.

This clone has only a few counts. J is TRBJ2-7 and V is TRBV6-5; perhaps TRBD2 as D (5 bases). The ends were cut back, 0 bases at V and 4 bases at J, with 13 bases in the middle. CDR3 length: 15 residues. Germline-derived CDR1 and CDR2 are MNHEY and SVGAGI. The CDR3 sequence is CASSYSRLRGYEQYF. Written as DNA, the CDR3 is TGTGCCAGCAGTTACTCGAGGTTGAGAGGGTACGAGCAGTACTTC.

V gene TRBV13 combines with J gene TRBJ2-3; TRBD2 matches at 9 bases. The CDR3 loop spans 16 amino acids. The V segment lost 5 bases and the J segment 2 bases; nucleotides outside the gene matches: 8. In germline, CDR1 is PRHDT, CDR2 FYEKMQ (reference sequence). The CDR3 sequence is CASSARAGGTTDTQYF. The CDR3 region has the DNA TGTGCCAGCAGCGCCCGAGCGGGAGGCACCACAGATACGCAGTATTTT.

J is TRBJ2-1 and V is TRBV5-5; 7 bases agree with TRBD1. Germline V gene data show CDR1 as SGHKS and CDR2 as YYEKEE (reference sequence). Germline trimming cut 4 bases from V and 6 bases from J; bases unmatched to any gene: 10. This CDR3 comprises 15 residues. The chain's CDR3 is CASSPGQVRVNEQFF. The CDR3 DNA reads as TGTGCCAGCAGCCCAGGACAGGTTCGAGTCAATGAGCAGTTCTTC.

The J gene is TRBJ1-5, the V gene TRBV7-2; D not certain. The germline V and J ends were trimmed by 1 base and 4 bases, with 5 bases remaining between them. The CDR3 is 13 residues long. Germline values: CDR1 SGHTA, CDR2 FQGNSA. Here the CDR3 reads CASSLGRNQPQHF. CDR3 DNA: TGTGCCAGCAGCTTAGGTCGTAATCAGCCCCAGCATTTT.

This clone was seen a handful of times. The genes are TRBV25-1 and TRBJ1-1, with no clear D. The ends were cut back, 8 bases at V and 5 bases at J, with 9 bases in the middle. Looked up from germline, CDR1 is MGHDK and CDR2 is SYGVNS. The CDR3 covers 11 residues. CDR3 DNA sequence: TGTGCCAGCCGACTAGGAACTGAAGCTTTCTTT. It specifies CASRLGTEAFF.

The chain uses TRBV2 and TRBJ2-3, with D possibly TRBD2 on 6 matching bases. The germline V gene has CDR1 SNHLY and CDR2 FYNNEI. V gave up 7 bases and J gave up 0 bases, with 8 bases separating them. The length of the CDR3 is 13 residues. In nucleotides, the CDR3 is TGTGCCAGCAAGAGCGGGAGCACAGATACGCAGTATTTT. Translated, it gives CASKSGSTDTQYF.

V gene TRBV7-8 combines with J gene TRBJ1-5; D not resolved. The germline gives CDR1 SGHVS, CDR2 FQNEAQ. V gave up 1 base and J gave up 0 bases, with 4 bases separating them. CDR3 length: 14 amino acids. CDR3 nucleotides: TGTGCCAGCAGCTTAGACAATAGCAATCAGCCCCAGCATTTT. This gives the protein CASSLDNSNQPQHF.

A note on this clone: The sample has other DNA sequences that encode this CDR3 too. CDR3: CASSEGRGGEQYF. CDR3 in DNA: TGTGCCAGCAGTGAAGGCAGGGGTGGCGAGCAGTACTTC. The V gene is TRBV2, the J gene TRBJ2-7; a possible D gene is TRBD1 (6 bases). V was shortened by 1 base and J by 6 bases, with 10 bases between the two germline ends. The CDR3 length is 13 residues. The germline V gene has CDR1 SNHLY and CDR2 FYNNEI.

This clone appeared many times. CDR3 protein: CAISERGGLANYGYTF. The CDR3 DNA is TGTGCCATCAGTGAGAGAGGGGGCTTAGCTAACTATGGCTACACCTTC. This sequence joins TRBV10-3 and TRBJ1-2; 7 nucleotides agree with TRBD1. V trimming: 2 bases; J trimming: 0 bases; junction bases outside the gene matches: 6. Germline V gene lookup returns CDR1 ENHRY and CDR2 SYGVKD. This CDR3 contains 16 residues.

The V gene is TRBV30, the J gene TRBJ2-3; D call uncertain. Trimming shortened V by 4 bases and J by 0 bases, and 14 bases separated the two germline ends. The CDR3 runs to 15 residues. The germline V gene has CDR1 GTSNPN and CDR2 SVGIG (reference sequence). This chain's CDR3 is CAWKIGRLSTDTQYF. CDR3 sequence (DNA): TGTGCCTGGAAAATCGGCAGGCTGAGCACAGATACGCAGTATTTT.

The chain recombines TRBV10-3 with TRBJ2-3, with 14 bases that match TRBD2. The V segment lost 6 bases and the J segment 4 bases; nucleotides outside the gene matches: 6. Germline CDR1 and CDR2: ENHRY and SYGVKD. The CDR3 consists of 16 residues. The CDR3: CAIRAGLAGAADTQYF. CDR3 coding DNA: TGTGCCATCAGGGCGGGACTAGCGGGAGCAGCAGATACGCAGTATTTT.

The count of this clone is one. This chain uses TRBV11-2 with TRBJ2-2; TRBD1 is a possible D gene (5 bases). The germline CDR1 and CDR2 sequences are SGHAT and FQNNGV. V lost 1 base, J lost 1 base, and 7 bases lay in between. The CDR3 consists of 15 residues. The CDR3 DNA follows: TGTGCCAGCAGCTTAGGGACACTGAACACCGGGGAGCTGTTTTTT. Encoded protein: CASSLGTLNTGELFF. Complete variable domain (other parts from reference TRBV11-2 and TRBJ2-2): EAGVAQSPRYKIIEKRQSVAFWCNPISGHATLYWYQQILGQGPKLLIQFQNNGVVDDSQLPKDRFSAERLKGVDSTLKIQPAKLEDSAVYLCASSLGTLNTGELFFGEGSRLTVL.

This clone has a handful of counts. V gene TRBV5-5 combines with J gene TRBJ1-5, with 12 bases identical to TRBD1. The CDR3 runs to 18 residues. Germline CDR1 is SGHKS and CDR2 is YYEKEE (reference sequence). V trimming: 4 bases; J trimming: 1 base; junction bases outside the gene matches: 9. The CDR3 loop reads CASSPHGTGGGSNQPQHF. DNA for the CDR3: TGTGCCAGCAGCCCGCACGGGACAGGGGGCGGGAGCAATCAGCCCCAGCATTTT.

This clone appeared a few times. The rearrangement joins TRBV6-5 to TRBJ2-7; D is perhaps TRBD1 (5 bases). The CDR3 sequence is 14 residues long. The germline gives CDR1 MNHEY, CDR2 SVGAGI. Trimming cost V 2 bases and J 6 bases, with 14 bases left between them. CDR3 residues: CASSYRFDSSEQYF. The DNA for the CDR3 is TGTGCCAGCAGTTACAGATTCGACAGCTCCGAGCAGTACTTC.

This chain uses TRBV5-6 with TRBJ1-4; D unresolved. The CDR3 covers 14 residues. Germline V gene lookup returns CDR1 SGHDT and CDR2 YYEEEE. Trimming removed 3 bases from V and 4 bases from J, with 10 bases in between. CDR3 in amino acids: CASSSREVNEKLFF. In DNA, the CDR3 is TGTGCCAGCAGCTCCCGGGAAGTTAATGAAAAACTGTTTTTT.

This chain connects TRBV12-5 to TRBJ2-2; 7 bases match TRBD2. Germline trimming cut 0 bases from V and 2 bases from J; bases unmatched to any gene: 12. The CDR3 contains 19 residues. Germline CDR1 and CDR2: LGHNT and FRNRAP. The CDR3 coding sequence is TGTGCTAGTGGTTTGGTAATCGGTCCGGGGACTACCAACACCGGGGAGCTGTTTTTT. Translating it yields CASGLVIGPGTTNTGELFF.